The 12 T cell receptor beta chains reported below all come from one sample, sequenced in a study of cytomegalovirus exposure and HLA in healthy donors. The PCR made use of 60 Vbeta and 13 Jbeta primers. Only in-frame clones appear in the TCRdb table, and some are missing; sequencing was by immunoSEQ multiplex PCR. The sample gives some 90,000 clones, 76% of which show up once; about 2.9% is in the top ten. Sequencing was performed on PBMCs. These receptors were obtained from a man aged 40-55 years in good health and CMV-seronegative.

The J gene is TRBJ2-5, the V gene TRBV5-8; D is unresolved. The length of the CDR3 is 12 residues. Trimming removed 4 bases at V and 7 bases at J, with 11 bases between. In germline, CDR1 is SGHTS, CDR2 YDEGEE. CDR3 residues: CASSTKSGTQYF. CDR3 in DNA: TGTGCCAGCAGCACGAAGTCGGGGACCCAGTACTTC.

This clone came up a few times. J is TRBJ2-2 and V is TRBV19; no clear D. The CDR3 extends over 12 amino acids. V was trimmed by 3 bases and J by 5 bases, leaving 4 bases between them. CDR1 LNHDA and CDR2 SQIVND come from the germline V gene (reference sequence). The CDR3 spells CASSILTGELFF. The CDR3, as DNA: TGTGCCAGTAGTATTTTAACCGGGGAGCTGTTTTTT.

This chain joins TRBV7-6 and TRBJ1-2, with 7 bases fitting TRBD1. There are 12 residues in the CDR3. CDR1 and CDR2 from the germline V gene are SGHVS and FNYEAQ. The V and J ends lost 5 bases and 5 bases, in that order; junction bases with no gene match: 2. This CDR3 reads CASSETGYGYTF. Written as DNA, the CDR3 is TGTGCCAGCAGCGAGACAGGGTATGGCTACACCTTC.

This chain links TRBV7-7 with TRBJ1-1; 7 bases agree with TRBD1. The CDR3 spans 15 residues. CDR1 and CDR2 from the germline V gene are SSHAT and FNYEAQ (reference sequence). The V segment lost 0 bases and the J segment 3 bases; nucleotides outside the gene matches: 4. The CDR3 DNA sequence: TGTGCCAGCAGCTTAGCGACAGGGACGGACACTGAAGCTTTCTTT. Protein product: CASSLATGTDTEAFF.

The chain carries TRBV6-6 and TRBJ2-5; 7 positions agree with TRBD1. In germline, CDR1 is MNHNY, CDR2 SVGAGI (reference sequence). Unmatched junction bases numbered 9, after V lost 5 bases and J lost 3 bases. The CDR3 spans 15 residues. CDR3 residues: CASSVPPGTEETQYF. Written as DNA, the CDR3 is TGTGCCAGCAGTGTACCCCCCGGGACAGAAGAGACCCAGTACTTC.

The V and J genes are TRBV6-6 and TRBJ2-1; D not resolved. This CDR3 contains 15 residues. Germline V gene data show CDR1 as MNHNY and CDR2 as SVGAGI (reference sequence). V shed 4 bases and J shed 2 bases, with 12 bases lying between them. CDR3 in amino acids: CASSSVPGTYNEQFF. DNA for the CDR3: TGTGCCAGCAGTTCCGTCCCGGGTACCTACAATGAGCAGTTCTTC.

The chain's CDR3 is CASSLEGANYGYTF. The DNA of the CDR3 is TGTGCCAGCAGCTTAGAAGGGGCTAACTATGGCTACACCTTC. The chain has TRBV7-9 and TRBJ1-2, with D possibly matching TRBD1 (5 bases). CDR1 and CDR2 (germline): SEHNR, FQNEAQ (reference sequence). Trimming shortened V by 1 base and J by 0 bases, and 6 bases separated the two germline ends. The CDR3 extends over 14 amino acids.

V and J are TRBV4-3 and TRBJ1-2; TRBD1 matches at 8 bases. The V and J ends lost 0 bases and 14 bases, in that order; junction bases with no gene match: 11. This CDR3 spans 14 amino acids. The germline V gene has CDR1 LGHNA and CDR2 YSLEER. Written as DNA, the CDR3 is TGCGCCAGCAGCCAAGACTTGGGGACAGGCACAAATACCTTC. This sequence encodes CASSQDLGTGTNTF.

The rearrangement links TRBV4-2 to TRBJ1-1, with D unclear. Between the trimmed V and J ends, which lost 2 bases and 10 bases, there was a span of 20 bases. Germline CDR1 LGHNA, CDR2 YNFKEQ. CDR3 length equals 15 residues. The CDR3 region has the DNA TGTGCCAGCAGCCAAAAGTCAGGAGGCCTCAATCGAGCTTTCTTT. It translates to CASSQKSGGLNRAFF.

The chain recombines TRBV30 with TRBJ1-2, with TRBD1 matching over 10 bases. Per germline, CDR1 GTSNPN and CDR2 SVGIG (reference sequence). This CDR3 comprises 13 residues. J gave up 6 bases and V 4 bases, and 5 bases lay outside the gene matches. Here the CDR3 DNA reads TGTGCCTGGAACCTGGGGACAGGGGATGGCTACACCTTC. Translation gives CAWNLGTGDGYTF.

The V gene is TRBV4-3, the J gene TRBJ2-1; tentative D call: TRBD1 (6 bases). Trimming took off 4 bases at V and 2 bases at J, with 12 bases between the two ends. CDR3 size: 15 residues. Germline CDR1 LGHNA, CDR2 YSLEER. In nucleotides, the CDR3 is TGCGCCAGCAGCCGCACCCGGGACACCTACAATGAGCAGTTCTTC. Its translation: CASSRTRDTYNEQFF.

The chain uses TRBV14 and TRBJ2-5; TRBD2 matches 11 bases. V dropped 3 bases and J dropped 7; count of bases not matched to a gene: 4. Germline CDR1 is SGHDN and CDR2 is FVKESK. This CDR3 spans 14 amino acids. This CDR3 is CASSHFTSGGTQYF. The CDR3 coding sequence is TGTGCCAGCAGCCATTTCACTAGCGGGGGGACCCAGTACTTC.